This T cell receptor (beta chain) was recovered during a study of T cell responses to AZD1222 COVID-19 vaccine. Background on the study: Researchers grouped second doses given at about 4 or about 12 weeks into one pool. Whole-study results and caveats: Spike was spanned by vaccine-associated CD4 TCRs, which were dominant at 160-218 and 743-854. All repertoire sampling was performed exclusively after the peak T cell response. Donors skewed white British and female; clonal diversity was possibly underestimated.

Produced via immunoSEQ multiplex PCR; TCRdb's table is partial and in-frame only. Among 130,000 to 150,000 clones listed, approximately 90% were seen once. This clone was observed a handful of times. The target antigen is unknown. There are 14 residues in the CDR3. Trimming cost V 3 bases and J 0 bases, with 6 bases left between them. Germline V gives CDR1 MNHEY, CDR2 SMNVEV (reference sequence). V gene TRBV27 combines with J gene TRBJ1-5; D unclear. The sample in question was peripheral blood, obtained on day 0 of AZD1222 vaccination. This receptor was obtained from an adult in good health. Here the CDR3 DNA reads TGTGCCAGCAGTTTTTTAGGTAGCAATCAGCCCCAGCATTTT. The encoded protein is CASSFLGSNQPQHF.